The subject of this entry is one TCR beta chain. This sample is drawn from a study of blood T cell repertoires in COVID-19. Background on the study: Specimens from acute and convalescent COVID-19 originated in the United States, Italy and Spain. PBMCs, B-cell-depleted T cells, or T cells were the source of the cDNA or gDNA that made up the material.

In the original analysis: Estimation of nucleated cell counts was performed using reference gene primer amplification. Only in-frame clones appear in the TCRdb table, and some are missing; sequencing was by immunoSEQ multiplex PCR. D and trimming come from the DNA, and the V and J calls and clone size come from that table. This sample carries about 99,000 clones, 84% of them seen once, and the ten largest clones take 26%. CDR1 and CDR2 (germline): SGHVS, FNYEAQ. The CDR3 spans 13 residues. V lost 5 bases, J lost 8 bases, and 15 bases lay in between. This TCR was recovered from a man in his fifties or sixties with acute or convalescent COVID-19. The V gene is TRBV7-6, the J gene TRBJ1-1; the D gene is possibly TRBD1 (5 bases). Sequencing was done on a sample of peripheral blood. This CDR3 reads CASSPSRGGEAFF. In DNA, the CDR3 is TGTGCCAGCAGCCCGTCACGGGGGGGGGAAGCTTTCTTT.